This T cell receptor (beta chain) was profiled in a study of T-cell memory formation after mild COVID-19. Study-level information: TCR clusters were mostly confined to one donor each.

TCRdb re-analysed the 5' RACE reads in MiXCR, keeping a single row per CDR3 protein. The sample lists 400,000 to 550,000 distinct CDR3 sequences, roughly 23% occurring once. This clonotype came up a few times. The CDR3 contains 15 residues. The trim removed 5 bases at V and 4 bases at J, leaving 8 bases unmatched. The V gene's germline CDR1 is LNHNV and CDR2 YYDKDF (reference sequence). This chain uses TRBV15 with TRBJ1-2; 9 nucleotides line up with TRBD1. Sequenced material: PBMCs or a T cell subset sorted from them (not recorded which). The clonotype was recovered from an adult woman who had mild COVID-19 (a few samples of this study predate the infection). Cell type and time point are not known. The DNA of the CDR3 is TGTGCCACCAGCCACGGGACAGGGCTCCTCTATGGCTACACCTTC. Translating it yields CATSHGTGLLYGYTF.